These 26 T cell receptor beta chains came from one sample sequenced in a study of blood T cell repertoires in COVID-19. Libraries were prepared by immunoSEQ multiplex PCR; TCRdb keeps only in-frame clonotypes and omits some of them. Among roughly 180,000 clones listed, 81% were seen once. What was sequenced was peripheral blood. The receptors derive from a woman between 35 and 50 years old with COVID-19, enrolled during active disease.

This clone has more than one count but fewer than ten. The CDR3 DNA follows: TGCGCCAGCACAGTCCGATCTGATTTGACTAGCGGGAGGAACAATGAGCAGTTCTTC. It translates to CASTVRSDLTSGRNNEQFF. This chain uses TRBV4-1 with TRBJ2-1; TRBD2 matches at 13 bases. The V segment lost 7 bases and the J segment 5 bases; nucleotides outside the gene matches: 17. The V gene's germline CDR1 is MGHRA and CDR2 YSYEKL. The CDR3 contains 19 residues.

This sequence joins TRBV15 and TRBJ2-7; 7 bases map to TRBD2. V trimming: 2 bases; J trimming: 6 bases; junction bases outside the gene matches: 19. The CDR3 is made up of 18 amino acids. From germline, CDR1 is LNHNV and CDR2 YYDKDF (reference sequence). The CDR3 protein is CATSRIGDWGLTVPEQYF. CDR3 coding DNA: TGTGCCACCAGCAGAATAGGGGATTGGGGACTAACCGTCCCCGAGCAGTACTTC.

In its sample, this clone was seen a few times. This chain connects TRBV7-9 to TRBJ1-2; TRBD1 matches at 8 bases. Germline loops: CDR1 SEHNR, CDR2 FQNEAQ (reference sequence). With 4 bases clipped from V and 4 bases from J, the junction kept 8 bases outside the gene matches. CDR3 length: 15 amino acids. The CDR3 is CASSSAGGSGYGYTF. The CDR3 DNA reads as TGTGCCAGCAGCTCCGCAGGGGGCTCTGGCTATGGCTACACCTTC.

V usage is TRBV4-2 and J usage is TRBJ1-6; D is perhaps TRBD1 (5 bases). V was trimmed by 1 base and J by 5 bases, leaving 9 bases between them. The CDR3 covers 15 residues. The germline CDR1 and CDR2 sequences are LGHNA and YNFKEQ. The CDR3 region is CASSQGGQDNSPLHF. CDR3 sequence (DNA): TGTGCCAGCAGCCAAGGGGGCCAGGATAATTCACCCCTCCACTTT.

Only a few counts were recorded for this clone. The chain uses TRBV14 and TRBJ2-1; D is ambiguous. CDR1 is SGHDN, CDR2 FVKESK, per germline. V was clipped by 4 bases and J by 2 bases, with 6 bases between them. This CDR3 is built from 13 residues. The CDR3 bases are TGTGCCAGCAGCCCTAGAACCTACAATGAGCAGTTCTTC. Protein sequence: CASSPRTYNEQFF.

CDR3 in amino acids: CASSLAPTSGRKTQYF. CDR3 nucleotides: TGCGCCAGCAGCTTGGCCCCGACTAGCGGGAGAAAGACCCAGTACTTC. The chain employs TRBV5-1 and TRBJ2-5, with 12 bases aligning to TRBD2. Trimming removed 0 bases from V and 6 bases from J; junction bases left unmatched: 6. Germline V gene lookup returns CDR1 SGHRS and CDR2 YFSETQ. This CDR3 has 16 residues.

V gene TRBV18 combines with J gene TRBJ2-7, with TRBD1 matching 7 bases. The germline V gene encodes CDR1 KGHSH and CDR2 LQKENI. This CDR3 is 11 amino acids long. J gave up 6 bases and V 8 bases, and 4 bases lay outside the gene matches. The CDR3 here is CASRTGVEQYF. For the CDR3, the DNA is TGTGCCAGCCGTACAGGGGTCGAGCAGTACTTC.

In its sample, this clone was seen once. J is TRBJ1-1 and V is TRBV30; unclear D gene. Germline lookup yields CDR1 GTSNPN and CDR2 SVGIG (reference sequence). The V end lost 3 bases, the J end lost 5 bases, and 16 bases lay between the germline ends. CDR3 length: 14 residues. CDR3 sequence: CAWSGPGGSTEAFF. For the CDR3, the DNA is TGTGCCTGGAGCGGGCCCGGCGGGTCAACTGAAGCTTTCTTT.

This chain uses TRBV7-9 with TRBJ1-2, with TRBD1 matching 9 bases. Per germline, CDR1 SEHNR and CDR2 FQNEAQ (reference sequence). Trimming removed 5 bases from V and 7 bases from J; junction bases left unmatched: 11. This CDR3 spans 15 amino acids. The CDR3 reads CASSHTGGGIVGYTF. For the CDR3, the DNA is TGTGCCAGCAGCCATACAGGGGGCGGAATTGTTGGCTACACCTTC.

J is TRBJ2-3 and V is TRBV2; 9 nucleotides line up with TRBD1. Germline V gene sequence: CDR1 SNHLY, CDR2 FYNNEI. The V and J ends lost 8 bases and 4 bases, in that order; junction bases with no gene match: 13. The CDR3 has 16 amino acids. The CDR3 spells CASGGLGQGFADTQYF. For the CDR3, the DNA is TGTGCCAGCGGGGGTTTGGGACAGGGTTTTGCAGATACGCAGTATTTT.

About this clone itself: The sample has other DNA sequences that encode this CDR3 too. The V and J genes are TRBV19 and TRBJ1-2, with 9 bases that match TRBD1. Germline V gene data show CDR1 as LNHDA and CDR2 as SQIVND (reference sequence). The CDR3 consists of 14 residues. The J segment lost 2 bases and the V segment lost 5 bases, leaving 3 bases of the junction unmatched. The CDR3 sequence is CASSAQGANYGYTF. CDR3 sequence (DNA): TGTGCCAGTAGTGCACAGGGGGCGAACTATGGCTACACCTTC.

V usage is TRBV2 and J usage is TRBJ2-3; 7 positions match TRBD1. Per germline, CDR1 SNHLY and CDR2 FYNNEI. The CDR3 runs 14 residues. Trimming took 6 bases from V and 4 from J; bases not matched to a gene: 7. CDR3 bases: TGTGCCAGCAGCCACAGGGGAGAGCCAGATACGCAGTATTTT. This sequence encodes CASSHRGEPDTQYF.

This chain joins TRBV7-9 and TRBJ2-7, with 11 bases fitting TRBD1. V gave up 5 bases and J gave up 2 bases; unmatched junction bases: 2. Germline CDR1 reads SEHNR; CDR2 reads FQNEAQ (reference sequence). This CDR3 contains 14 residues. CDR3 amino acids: CASSGTGGPYEQYF. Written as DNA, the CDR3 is TGTGCCAGCAGCGGGACAGGGGGTCCCTACGAGCAGTACTTC. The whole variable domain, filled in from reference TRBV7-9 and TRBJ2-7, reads DTGVSQNPRHKITKRGQNVTFRCDPISEHNRLYWYRQTLGQGPEFLTYFQNEAQLEKSRLLSDRFSAERPKGSFSTLEIQRTEQGDSAMYLCASSGTGGPYEQYFGPGTRLTVT.

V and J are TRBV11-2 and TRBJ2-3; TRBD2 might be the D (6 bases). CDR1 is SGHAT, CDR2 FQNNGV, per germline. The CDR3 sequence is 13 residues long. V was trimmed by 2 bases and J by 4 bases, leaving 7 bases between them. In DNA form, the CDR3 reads TGTGCCAGCAGCTTACCGGGGGCAGATACGCAGTATTTT. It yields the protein CASSLPGADTQYF.

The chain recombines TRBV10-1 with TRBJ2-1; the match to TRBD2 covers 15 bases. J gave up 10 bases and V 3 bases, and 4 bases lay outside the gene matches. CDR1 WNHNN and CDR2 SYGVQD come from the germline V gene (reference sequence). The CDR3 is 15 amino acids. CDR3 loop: CASSEGGTSGREQFF. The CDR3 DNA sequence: TGCGCCAGCAGTGAAGGGGGGACTAGCGGGAGGGAGCAGTTCTTC.

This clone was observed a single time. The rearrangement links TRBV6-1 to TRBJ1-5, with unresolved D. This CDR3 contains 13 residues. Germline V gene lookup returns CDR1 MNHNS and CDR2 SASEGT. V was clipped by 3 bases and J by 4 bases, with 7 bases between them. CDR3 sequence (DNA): TGTGCCAGCAGTGATTATGTAAATCAGCCCCAGCATTTT. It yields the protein CASSDYVNQPQHF.

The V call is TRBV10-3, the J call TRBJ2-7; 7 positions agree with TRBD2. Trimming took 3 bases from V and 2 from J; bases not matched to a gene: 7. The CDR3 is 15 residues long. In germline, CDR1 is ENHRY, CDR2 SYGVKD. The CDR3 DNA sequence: TGTGCCATCAGTGACCCCCTAGCGGCCCCCTACGAGCAGTACTTC. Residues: CAISDPLAAPYEQYF.

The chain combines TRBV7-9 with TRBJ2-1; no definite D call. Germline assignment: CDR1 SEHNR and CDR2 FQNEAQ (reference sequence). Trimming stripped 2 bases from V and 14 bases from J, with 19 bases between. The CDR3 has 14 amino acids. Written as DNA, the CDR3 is TGTGCCAGCAGCTTAAGTACAGCCTCGCCCCATGAGTTCTTC. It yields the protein CASSLSTASPHEFF.

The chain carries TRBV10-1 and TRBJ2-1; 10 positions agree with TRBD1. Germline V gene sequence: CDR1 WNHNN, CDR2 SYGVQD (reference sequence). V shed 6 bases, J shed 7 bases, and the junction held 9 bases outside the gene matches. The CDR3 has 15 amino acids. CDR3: CASSSGQGSQNEQFF. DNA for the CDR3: TGCGCCAGCAGCTCGGGACAGGGGAGCCAAAATGAGCAGTTCTTC.

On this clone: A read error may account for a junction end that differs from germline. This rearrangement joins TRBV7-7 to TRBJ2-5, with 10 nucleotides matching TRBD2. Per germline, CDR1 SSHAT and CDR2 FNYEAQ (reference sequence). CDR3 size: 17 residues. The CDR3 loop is CASSLVLAGEYQETQYF. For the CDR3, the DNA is TGTGCTAGCAGCTTAGTGCTAGCGGGGGAGTACCAAGAGACCCAGTACTTC.

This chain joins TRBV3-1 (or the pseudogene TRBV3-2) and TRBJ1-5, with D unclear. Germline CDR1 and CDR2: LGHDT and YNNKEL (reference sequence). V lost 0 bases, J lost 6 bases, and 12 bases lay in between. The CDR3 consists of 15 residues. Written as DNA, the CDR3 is TGTGCCAGCAGCCAAGACTCTGGAGGACTTCAGCCCCAGCATTTT. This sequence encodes CASSQDSGGLQPQHF.

The CDR3 DNA follows: TGTGCCAGCAGTTATTCAGGGGGGAGGCCAGATACGCAGTATTTT. It encodes CASSYSGGRPDTQYF. The chain employs TRBV6-5 and TRBJ2-3; D is perhaps TRBD1 (7 bases). Germline assignment: CDR1 MNHEY and CDR2 SVGAGI. The CDR3 extends over 15 amino acids. V was clipped by 3 bases and J by 4 bases, with 14 bases between them.

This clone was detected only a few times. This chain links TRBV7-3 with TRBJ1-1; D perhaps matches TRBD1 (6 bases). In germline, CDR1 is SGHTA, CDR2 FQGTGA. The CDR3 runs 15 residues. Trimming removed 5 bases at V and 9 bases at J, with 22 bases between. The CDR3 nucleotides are TGTGCCAGCAGCGAATCCCTTGCCTGGACAGAGCAAGCTTTCTTT. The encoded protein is CASSESLAWTEQAFF.

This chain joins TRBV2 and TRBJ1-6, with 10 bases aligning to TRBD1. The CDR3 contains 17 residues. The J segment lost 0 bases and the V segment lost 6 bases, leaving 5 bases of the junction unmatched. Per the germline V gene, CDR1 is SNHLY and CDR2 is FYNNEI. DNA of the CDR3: TGTGCCAGCAGCCGGGACAGGGGTAGCTCCTATAATTCACCCCTCCACTTT. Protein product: CASSRDRGSSYNSPLHF.

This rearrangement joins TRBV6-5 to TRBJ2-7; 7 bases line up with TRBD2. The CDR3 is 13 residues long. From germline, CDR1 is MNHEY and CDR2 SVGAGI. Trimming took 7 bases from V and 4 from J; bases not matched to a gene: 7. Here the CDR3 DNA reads TGTGCCAGCAAAGATGGGAGGGGATACGAGCAGTACTTC. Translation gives CASKDGRGYEQYF.

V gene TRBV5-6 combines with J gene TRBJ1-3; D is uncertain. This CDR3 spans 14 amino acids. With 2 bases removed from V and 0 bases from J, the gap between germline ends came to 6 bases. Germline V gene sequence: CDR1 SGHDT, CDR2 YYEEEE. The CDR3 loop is CASSFASSGNTIYF. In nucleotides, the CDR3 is TGTGCCAGCAGCTTTGCGAGCTCTGGAAACACCATATATTTT.